This TCR beta chain was recorded in a study of identical twins. Looked up from germline, CDR1 is SGHNT and CDR2 is YYREEE (reference sequence). V shed 4 bases and J 5 bases; nucleotides not matched to a gene: 4. The CDR3 spans 13 residues. The donor group consisted entirely of healthy Caucasians. A universal primer site was added by template switching, and unique molecular identifiers were carried by the cDNA. TCRdb reprocessed the 5' RACE reads with MiXCR, giving one entry per CDR3 protein. The sample gives 200,000 to 300,000 distinct CDR3 sequences, approximately 12% of which show up once; around 4% is in the top ten. These data were also reused for a study on yellow fever vaccine responses in identical twins.

The specimen was memory (CD45RO+) T cells sorted from blood. The clonotype was recovered from a woman between 18 and 30 years old in good health. The chain uses TRBV5-4 and TRBJ2-3; the match to TRBD1 covers 7 bases. DNA for the CDR3: TGTGCCAGCAGCCCAGACAGGGTAGATACGCAGTATTTT. It is translated as CASSPDRVDTQYF.